The 30 T cell receptor beta chains below all came from one sample that was sequenced in a study of memory CD4+ T cells and cytomegalovirus serostatus. Single viable CD3+CD4+CD8-CD45RO+ cells were sorted as the memory CD4+ T cells. TCRdb's copy holds only in-frame clones and misses some; the assay was immunoSEQ multiplex PCR. The profile shows fewer than 90,000 clones, roughly three quarters of them singletons. Sequences were obtained from memory CD4+ T cells from blood. These receptors were taken from an adult in good health and CMV-seropositive.

The J gene is TRBJ2-1, the V gene TRBV5-1; TRBD1 matches at 10 bases. Germline V CDR1 and CDR2: SGHRS, YFSETQ. The CDR3 is 16 amino acids. V lost 0 bases, J lost 4 bases, and 4 bases stayed unmatched. In nucleotides, the CDR3 is TGCGCCAGCAGCTTGGGGGGACAGGGGATTTACAATGAGCAGTTCTTC. Encoded protein: CASSLGGQGIYNEQFF.

There are a few counts of this clone. V gene TRBV19 combines with J gene TRBJ1-2; D not resolved. The V and J ends lost 5 bases and 4 bases respectively, with 11 bases between them. The CDR3 is made up of 13 amino acids. Germline V lookup: CDR1 LNHDA, CDR2 SQIVND (reference sequence). DNA for the CDR3: TGTGCCAGTAGTCTCCGGACGGTCTATGGCTACACCTTC. It specifies CASSLRTVYGYTF.

This clone was counted a single time. The chain links TRBV30 to TRBJ2-3, with TRBD2 matching over 10 bases. The CDR3 consists of 13 residues. The germline CDR1 and CDR2 sequences are GTSNPN and SVGIG (reference sequence). Trimming took 4 bases from V and 3 from J; bases not matched to a gene: 1. CDR3 in DNA: TGTGCCTGGACTAGCGGGAGTACAGATACGCAGTATTTT. Encoded protein: CAWTSGSTDTQYF.

The chain carries TRBV9 and TRBJ1-6; the D gene is possibly TRBD1 (5 bases). The CDR3 runs 16 residues. The germline V and J ends were trimmed by 0 bases and 9 bases, with 16 bases remaining between them. Germline V CDR1 and CDR2: SGDLS, YYNGEE. This CDR3 reads CASSVASGAGISPLHF. The CDR3 DNA sequence: TGTGCCAGCAGCGTAGCTTCCGGAGCAGGGATTTCACCCCTCCACTTT.

This chain joins TRBV28 and TRBJ2-3; D remains unclear. Per the germline V gene, CDR1 is MDHEN and CDR2 is SYDVKM. V dropped 6 bases and J dropped 3 bases, with 4 bases sitting between them. The CDR3 sequence is 11 residues long. Here the CDR3 DNA reads TGTGCCAGCAGACTTACAGATACGCAGTATTTT. Translation gives CASRLTDTQYF.

The genes are TRBV6-5 and TRBJ2-5; D may be TRBD2 (6 bases). Trimming took 0 bases from V and 5 from J, leaving 13 bases between them. Germline V gene data show CDR1 as MNHEY and CDR2 as SVGAGI. The CDR3 loop spans 15 amino acids. The CDR3 nucleotides are TGTGCCAGCAGTTACTCGTTGGGGGAGGTGGAGACCCAGTACTTC. Its translation: CASSYSLGEVETQYF.

The gene calls are TRBV2 and TRBJ1-5; 7 bases are a match to TRBD1. The CDR3 has 14 amino acids. CDR1 and CDR2 from the germline V gene are SNHLY and FYNNEI. Losses at the gene ends were 5 bases for V and 2 bases for J; bases not matched to a gene: 3. The CDR3 DNA sequence: TGTGCCAGCAGTCGACAGGGACGCAATCAGCCCCAGCATTTT. It yields the protein CASSRQGRNQPQHF.

Remarks on this clone: An end of the junction does not agree with germline; a read error may underlie this. The rearrangement uses TRBV7-7 and TRBJ2-3; tentative D call: TRBD1 (6 bases). The germline gives CDR1 SSHAT, CDR2 FNYEAQ (reference sequence). The length of the CDR3 is 15 residues. CDR3 nucleotide sequence: TGTGCTAGCAGCTTAAGGACAGCCGACACAGATACGCAGTATTTT. The encoded protein is CASSLRTADTDTQYF.

This chain links TRBV6-5 with TRBJ2-7, with D maybe TRBD2 (7 bases). The CDR3 loop spans 14 amino acids. Germline V gene sequence: CDR1 MNHEY, CDR2 SVGAGI. V lost 2 bases and J lost 4, with 12 bases in between. Written as DNA, the CDR3 is TGTGCCAGCAGTTACCGGGGGAGGGGGTACGAGCAGTACTTC. This gives the protein CASSYRGRGYEQYF.

The table lists this clone with a count of one. This chain links TRBV18 with TRBJ2-5; TRBD1 might be the D (5 bases). The CDR3 runs to 15 residues. The V end was cut by 3 bases, the J end by 3 bases, with 14 bases between. CDR1 is KGHSH, CDR2 LQKENI, per germline. DNA of the CDR3: TGTGCCAGCTCACCTCCCGCTTCCAGGGAAGAGACCCAGTACTTC. It translates to CASSPPASREETQYF.

V and J are TRBV19 and TRBJ2-3; TRBD1 might be the D (5 bases). CDR3 size: 13 residues. Germline CDR1 LNHDA, CDR2 SQIVND (reference sequence). V was trimmed by 4 bases and J by 2 bases, leaving 7 bases between them. DNA for the CDR3: TGTGCCAGTAGTACAGGGTTCACAGATACGCAGTATTTT. Its translation is CASSTGFTDTQYF. Complete variable domain (other parts from reference TRBV19 and TRBJ2-3): DGGITQSPKYLFRKEGQNVTLSCEQNLNHDAMYWYRQDPGQGLRLIYYSQIVNDFQKGDIAEGYSVSREKKESFPLTVTSAQKNPTAFYLCASSTGFTDTQYFGPGTRLTVL.

V usage is TRBV7-2 and J usage is TRBJ1-2; the D is unclear. With 4 bases removed from V and 3 bases from J, the gap between germline ends came to 6 bases. Germline loops: CDR1 SGHTA, CDR2 FQGNSA. The CDR3 has 12 amino acids. The CDR3 sequence: CASSSGYYGYTF. The CDR3 DNA follows: TGTGCCAGCAGCTCAGGTTACTATGGCTACACCTTC.

The chain employs TRBV5-6 and TRBJ1-4; D is ambiguous. The CDR3 totals 17 residues. Trimming shortened V by 1 base and J by 4 bases, and 17 bases separated the two germline ends. Looked up from germline, CDR1 is SGHDT and CDR2 is YYEEEE. As DNA, the CDR3 is TGTGCCAGCAGCTTGTCTCAGCCTCTTACCTTTAATGAAAAACTGTTTTTT. As protein: CASSLSQPLTFNEKLFF. The entire variable domain, with the rest obtained from reference TRBV5-6 and TRBJ1-4, is as follows: DAGVTQSPTHLIKTRGQQVTLRCSPKSGHDTVSWYQQALGQGPQFIFQYYEEEERQRGNFPDRFSGHQFPNYSSELNVNALLLGDSALYLCASSLSQPLTFNEKLFFGSGTQLSVL.

The V gene is TRBV7-9, the J gene TRBJ1-4, with D possibly being TRBD1 (6 bases). Germline loops: CDR1 SEHNR, CDR2 FQNEAQ (reference sequence). The V gene lost 6 bases and the J gene lost 8 bases, with 19 bases spanning the gap. This CDR3 is 15 amino acids long. CDR3 coding DNA: TGTGCCAGCAGGACCTCGACAGGTCTGGGAGAAAAACTGTTTTTT. Translated: CASRTSTGLGEKLFF.

V and J are TRBV5-1 and TRBJ2-1; D not resolved. CDR3 size: 13 residues. The germline V gene encodes CDR1 SGHRS and CDR2 YFSETQ. V was cut by 0 bases and J by 9 bases, with 10 bases left in between. The CDR3 bases are TGCGCCAGCAGCTTGGATTTCGGTAGTGAGCAGTTCTTC. It is translated as CASSLDFGSEQFF.

This chain links TRBV28 with TRBJ1-5; 8 bases are a match to TRBD1. In germline, CDR1 is MDHEN, CDR2 SYDVKM. This CDR3 has 15 residues. J gave up 7 bases and V 6 bases, and 11 bases lay outside the gene matches. CDR3 amino acids: CASSPSGGTEQPQHF. In DNA form, the CDR3 reads TGTGCCAGCAGCCCATCAGGGGGCACGGAGCAGCCCCAGCATTTT.

This chain joins TRBV10-2 and TRBJ1-2; D is unresolved. This CDR3 comprises 14 residues. The V end lost 0 bases, the J end lost 8 bases, and 13 bases lay between the germline ends. The germline V gene has CDR1 WSHSY and CDR2 SAAADI. DNA of the CDR3: TGCGCCAGCAGTGAGTCCCGGGGAACGAGCGGCTACACCTTC. Its protein is CASSESRGTSGYTF.

J is TRBJ2-5 and V is TRBV6-6; D not resolved. Germline CDR1 reads MNHNY; CDR2 reads SVGAGI (reference sequence). The CDR3 has 13 residues. Trimming took off 11 bases at V and 5 bases at J, with 18 bases between the two ends. The CDR3 sequence is CAASPSMSETQYF. The CDR3 DNA sequence: TGTGCCGCCAGTCCCAGCATGTCGGAGACCCAGTACTTC.

J is TRBJ2-1 and V is TRBV11-2; 10 nucleotides line up with TRBD1. There are 15 residues in the CDR3. After removal of 4 bases from V and 8 bases from J, the junction contained 8 bases not matched to a gene. Germline-derived CDR1 and CDR2 are SGHAT and FQNNGV. CDR3 in DNA: TGTGCCAGCAGCTCCCCGGACAGGGGGGAGTATGAGCAGTTCTTC. It yields the protein CASSSPDRGEYEQFF.

CDR3 protein: CASSQETAYQPQHF. The DNA of the CDR3 is TGTGCCAGCAGCCAAGAGACAGCATATCAGCCCCAGCATTTT. This rearrangement joins TRBV7-2 to TRBJ1-5; D may be TRBD1 (5 bases). V lost 5 bases, J lost 5 bases, and 13 bases lay in between. This CDR3 comprises 14 residues. The germline V gene has CDR1 SGHTA and CDR2 FQGNSA. The complete variable domain, with remaining parts taken from reference TRBV7-2 and TRBJ1-5, reads GAGVSQSPSNKVTEKGKDVELRCDPISGHTALYWYRQSLGQGLEFLIYFQGNSAPDKSGLPSDRFSAERTGGSVSTLTIQRTQQEDSAVYLCASSQETAYQPQHFGDGTRLSIL.

This sequence joins TRBV7-2 and TRBJ2-1; 8 bases are a match to TRBD1. Per germline, CDR1 SGHTA and CDR2 FQGNSA. Trimming removed 5 bases from V and 4 bases from J; junction bases left unmatched: 10. The CDR3 length is 16 residues. The CDR3 nucleotides are TGTGCCAGCAGCCTGGGCCGGGACAGGAGATACAATGAGCAGTTCTTC. Protein sequence: CASSLGRDRRYNEQFF.

The chain is built from TRBV18 and TRBJ2-7, with unresolved D. The V gene lost 2 bases and the J gene lost 5 bases, with 16 bases spanning the gap. This CDR3 contains 15 residues. The V gene's germline CDR1 is KGHSH and CDR2 LQKENI. As DNA, the CDR3 is TGTGCCAGCTCACCATCGGGCTACCGACGGGACGAGCAGTACGTC. The encoded protein is CASSPSGYRRDEQYV.

The chain has TRBV10-3 and TRBJ1-5; D is possibly TRBD1 (5 bases). Germline CDR1 and CDR2: ENHRY and SYGVKD. The V gene lost 8 bases and the J gene lost 4 bases, with 15 bases spanning the gap. This CDR3 has 14 residues. The CDR3: CAIAGGVGNQPQHF. Here the CDR3 DNA reads TGTGCCATCGCCGGAGGGGTGGGAAATCAGCCCCAGCATTTT.

V is TRBV5-1 and J is TRBJ1-3, with 7 bases identical to TRBD1. The CDR3 loop spans 15 amino acids. V was pared by 0 bases and J by 2 bases, with 2 bases of the junction left unmatched. Germline CDR1 SGHRS, CDR2 YFSETQ. The CDR3 DNA is TGCGCCAGCAGCTTGGCCGGGACAGCTGGAAACACCATATATTTT. Its protein product is CASSLAGTAGNTIYF.

This clone was seen only a few times. The gene calls are TRBV2 and TRBJ2-2; D unresolved. Germline V gene lookup returns CDR1 SNHLY and CDR2 FYNNEI. The CDR3 sequence is 13 residues long. Deletions cut 4 bases from V and 7 bases from J, with 10 bases between. CDR3 protein: CASSVTVRGELFF. The DNA of the CDR3 is TGTGCCAGCAGTGTCACAGTTCGCGGGGAGCTGTTTTTT.

This clone was seen a handful of times. The chain is built from TRBV30 and TRBJ1-2; D gene unclear. The V end was cut by 4 bases, the J end by 6 bases, with 15 bases between. The CDR3 spans 13 residues. CDR1 is GTSNPN and CDR2 is SVGIG in the germline V gene (reference sequence). The CDR3 here is CAWTLVGLHGYTF. CDR3 in DNA: TGTGCCTGGACCCTCGTGGGTTTGCATGGCTACACCTTC.

The chain recombines TRBV11-2 with TRBJ1-2, with a possible D match to TRBD1 (5 bases). V was cut by 5 bases and J by 7 bases, with 8 bases left in between. Germline CDR1 SGHAT, CDR2 FQNNGV. The CDR3 loop spans 11 amino acids. CDR3 residues: CASSVGGGYTF. In DNA form, the CDR3 reads TGTGCCAGCAGCGTCGGGGGTGGCTACACCTTC.

This clone was detected a few times. The genes are TRBV30 and TRBJ2-3; 9 bases match TRBD2. With 4 bases clipped from V and 7 bases from J, the junction kept 9 bases outside the gene matches. The CDR3 runs 14 residues. Germline V gene sequence: CDR1 GTSNPN, CDR2 SVGIG (reference sequence). CDR3 protein: CAWKLAGGPYTQYF. The CDR3 region has the DNA TGTGCCTGGAAGCTGGCGGGGGGGCCGTATACGCAGTATTTT.

V and J are TRBV16 and TRBJ1-2; no clear D gene. Looked up from germline, CDR1 is KGHSY and CDR2 is FQNENV. The V end was cut by 2 bases, the J end by 4 bases, with 5 bases between. The CDR3 consists of 12 residues. CDR3 DNA sequence: TGTGCCAGCAGCCAAGGAGTCTATGGCTACACCTTC. Its protein is CASSQGVYGYTF.

Note on this clone: The identical CDR3 is also encoded by other nucleotide sequences in the sample. The chain uses TRBV5-1 and TRBJ1-4, with 10 bases lining up with TRBD1. The CDR3 sequence is 16 residues long. The V gene end was trimmed by 1 base and the J gene end by 5 bases; junction bases not matched to a gene: 5. Germline V gene lookup returns CDR1 SGHRS and CDR2 YFSETQ. The CDR3 loop reads CASSLSTGGGNEKLFF. Here the CDR3 DNA reads TGCGCCAGCAGCTTGTCGACAGGGGGCGGCAATGAAAAACTGTTTTTT.